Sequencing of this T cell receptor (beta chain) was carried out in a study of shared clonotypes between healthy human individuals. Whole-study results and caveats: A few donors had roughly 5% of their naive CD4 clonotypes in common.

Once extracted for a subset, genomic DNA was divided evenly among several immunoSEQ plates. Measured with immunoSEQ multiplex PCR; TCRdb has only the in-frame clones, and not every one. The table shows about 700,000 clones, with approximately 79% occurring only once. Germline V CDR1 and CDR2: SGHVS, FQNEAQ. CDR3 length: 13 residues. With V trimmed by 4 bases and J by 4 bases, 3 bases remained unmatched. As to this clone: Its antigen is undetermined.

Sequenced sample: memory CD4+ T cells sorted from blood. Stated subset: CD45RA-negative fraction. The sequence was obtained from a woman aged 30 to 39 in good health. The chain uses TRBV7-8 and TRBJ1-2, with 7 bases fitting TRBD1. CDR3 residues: CASSSDRSYGYTF. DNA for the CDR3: TGTGCCAGCAGCTCGGACAGGAGCTATGGCTACACCTTC.